The 9 T cell receptor beta chains presented below share a single source sample, sequenced in a study of regulatory T cells in long-lasting Graves disease. Described time point: persistent/refractory GD, antithyroid drugs over 5 years with positive TRAb. Following extraction of RNA from PBMCs, that RNA was used to make the TCR library. Through Arm-PCR of CDR3 regions and iRepertoire HTBI primers, TCR beta libraries were built. A single record per CDR3 protein comes from TCRdb applying MiXCR to the multiplex PCR reads. The repertoire includes roughly 700,000 distinct CDR3 sequences, 30% of them detected once, and roughly 40% sits in the top ten. Sequences were derived from peripheral blood mononuclear cells (PBMCs), sampled when the disease was refractory, from a patient treated with antithyroid drugs. The receptors come from a female donor with Graves disease.

This clonotype has at least ten counts. The chain has TRBV20-1 and TRBJ1-1; no firm D call. This CDR3 has 14 amino acids. Germline-derived CDR1 and CDR2 are DFQATT and SNEGSKA (reference sequence). V shed 0 bases and J shed 1 base, with 9 bases lying between them. Here the CDR3 reads CSARDPGRNTEAFF. DNA for the CDR3: TGCAGTGCTAGAGACCCGGGGAGGAACACTGAAGCTTTCTTT.

The chain joins TRBV5-1 to TRBJ2-5; D is possibly TRBD1 or TRBD2 (5 bases each). The CDR3 extends over 14 amino acids. V shed 3 bases and J shed 5 bases, with 14 bases lying between them. Per the germline V gene, CDR1 is SGHRS and CDR2 is YFSETQ. The CDR3 nucleotides read TGCGCCAGCAGCTCCGGGACCCGCACGGAGACCCAGTACTTC. It is translated as CASSSGTRTETQYF.

CDR3 loop: CASSYLGLGGYTF. The CDR3, as DNA: TGTGCCAGCAGTTACCTCGGGTTGGGTGGCTACACCTTC. The rearrangement uses TRBV6-2 or TRBV6-3 and TRBJ1-2; D uncertain. The V gene lost 2 bases and the J gene lost 7 bases, with 11 bases spanning the gap. Germline values: CDR1 MNHEY, CDR2 SVGEGT. CDR3 length: 13 amino acids.

The V gene is TRBV6-2 or TRBV6-3, the J gene TRBJ1-5; D is uncertain. V was shortened by 4 bases and J by 9 bases, with 13 bases between the two germline ends. From germline, CDR1 is MNHEY and CDR2 SVGEGT. This CDR3 has 13 amino acids. Here the CDR3 DNA reads TGTGCCAGCAGTTTAGCGGGATTAGGGCCCCAGCATTTT. Its protein is CASSLAGLGPQHF.

This chain uses TRBV20-1 with TRBJ1-5; D is ambiguous. Trimming removed 0 bases at V and 9 bases at J, with 12 bases between. Germline V CDR1 and CDR2: DFQATT, SNEGSKA (reference sequence). The CDR3 is 13 amino acids. The CDR3 protein is CSARDTPGGPQHF. CDR3 nucleotides: TGCAGTGCTAGAGATACCCCGGGAGGGCCCCAGCATTTT.

The chain links TRBV30 to TRBJ2-2, with a weak D call TRBD2 (6 bases). Trimming took off 6 bases at V and 0 bases at J, with 17 bases between the two ends. Looked up from germline, CDR1 is GTSNPN and CDR2 is SVGIG (reference sequence). This CDR3 region has 16 residues. Written as DNA, the CDR3 is TGTGCCTGCCCTCAGAGGCTAGCGACGAACACCGGGGAGCTGTTTTTT. It codes for CACPQRLATNTGELFF.

Concerning this clonotype: A much larger clone is a single base away; this may be a read error. The chain is built from TRBV28 and TRBJ2-7; TRBD1 is a possible D gene (5 bases). The germline V gene has CDR1 MDHEN and CDR2 SYDVKM. This CDR3 is 14 amino acids long. V lost 5 bases to trimming and J lost 12 bases, with 23 bases between them. The CDR3 coding sequence is TGTGCCAGCAGTCCATTCCTCAGGGTTAGTTTTCTGTACTTC. It is translated as CASSPFLRVSFLYF.

This clonotype was seen more than once but under ten times. V gene TRBV6-2 or TRBV6-3 combines with J gene TRBJ1-5; D remains ambiguous. CDR1 and CDR2 (germline): MNHEY, SVGEGT. The V end was cut by 6 bases, the J end by 3 bases, with 15 bases between. The CDR3 sequence is 15 residues long. The CDR3 is CASSLGRQPNQPQHF. The CDR3, as DNA: TGTGCCAGCAGCCTGGGAAGGCAGCCCAATCAGCCCCAGCATTTT.

The chain carries TRBV7-6 and TRBJ2-2; D is unclear. The CDR3 is made up of 13 amino acids. Trimming stripped 2 bases from V and 5 bases from J, with 6 bases between. CDR1 is SGHVS and CDR2 is FNYEAQ in the germline V gene. CDR3: CASSLTQTGELFF. In DNA form, the CDR3 reads TGTGCCAGCAGCTTAACGCAGACCGGGGAGCTGTTTTTT.